These T cell receptor beta chains were read from a single sample in a study of identical twins. Each CDR3 protein gets one entry after TCRdb re-called the 5' RACE reads with MiXCR. The data show about 530,000 distinct CDR3 sequences, approximately 14% seen once. These sequences were also reported in another study, on yellow fever vaccine responses in identical twins.

Sequencing was carried out using CD4+ T cells sorted from blood. The source of these receptors is a woman between 18 and 29 years old in good health. Both conserved end residues are part of each CDR3. D genes are given only for firm matches. Some rows mark clone size as missing; the rest say once, few, many or name a class of expanded clone.

V: TRBV10-3
J: TRBJ2-3
D: TRBD2
size: -
DNA: TGTGCCATCAGTCCGCGGACTAGCGGGACGTCAGATACGCAGTATTTT
CDR3: CAISPRTSGTSDTQYF

V: TRBV12-3/TRBV12-4
J: TRBJ2-3
D: TRBD2
size: few
DNA: TGTGCCAGCAGAATAGCGGGAGAAGGTGATACGCAGTATTTT
CDR3: CASRIAGEGDTQYF

V: TRBV15
J: TRBJ2-3
D: -
size: -
DNA: TGTGCCACCAGCAGAGGCCGGGCCTCCACAGATACGCAGTATTTT
CDR3: CATSRGRASTDTQYF

V: TRBV21-1
J: TRBJ1-5
D: -
size: -
DNA: TGTGCCAGCAGCAAAAGCAGGGGATGCCAGCCCCAGCATTTT
CDR3: CASSKSRGCQPQHF

V: TRBV5-1
J: TRBJ2-1
D: -
size: few
DNA: TGCGCCAGCAGCAATATTGATCTCTCTCAGAGAGATGAGCAGTTCTTC
CDR3: CASSNIDLSQRDEQFF

V: TRBV24-1
J: TRBJ2-1
D: TRBD2
size: few
DNA: TGTGCCACCAAGGCTAGCGGGGGGGCAAACTACAATGAGCAGTTCTTC
CDR3: CATKASGGANYNEQFF

V: TRBV7-9
J: TRBJ2-7
D: TRBD2
size: few
DNA: TGTGCCAGCAGCCCCTACGGACTAGCGGGAGGGTTGCACGAGCAGTACTTC
CDR3: CASSPYGLAGGLHEQYF

V: TRBV5-1
J: TRBJ2-1
D: -
size: many
DNA: TGCGCCAGCAGCCGAGTGGATGAGCAGTTCTTC
CDR3: CASSRVDEQFF

V: TRBV29-1
J: TRBJ1-1
D: -
size: -
DNA: TGCAGCGTTGACGGGGGTTCAGGGACCATGAACACTGAAGCTTTCTTT
CDR3: CSVDGGSGTMNTEAFF

V: TRBV5-1
J: TRBJ2-7
D: TRBD2
size: -
DNA: TGCGCCAGCAGCTTAGGAGTTAGCGGGAGCCCTTACGAGCAGTACTTC
CDR3: CASSLGVSGSPYEQYF

V: TRBV3-1
J: TRBJ2-6
D: -
size: -
DNA: TGTGCCAGCAGCCAACCACAACAGGGCTCTGGGGCCAACGTCCTGACTTTC
CDR3: CASSQPQQGSGANVLTF

V: TRBV6-4
J: TRBJ2-2
D: -
size: few
DNA: TGTGCCAGCGGCAGGGGAGCCGGGGAGCTGTTTTTT
CDR3: CASGRGAGELFF

V: TRBV6-1
J: TRBJ1-6
D: -
size: few
DNA: TGTGCCAGCAATGGGGGTAGTAATTCACCCCTCCACTTT
CDR3: CASNGGSNSPLHF

V: TRBV7-3
J: TRBJ2-3
D: -
size: -
DNA: TGTGCCAGCAGCGAAAGGGGGGATACGCAGTATTTT
CDR3: CASSERGDTQYF

V: TRBV20-1
J: TRBJ2-4
D: -
size: many
DNA: TGCAGTGCTACAGGGGCGAAAAACATTCAGTACTTC
CDR3: CSATGAKNIQYF

V: TRBV20-1
J: TRBJ2-7
D: -
size: -
DNA: TGCAGTGCTAGAGCGTTTAGGGGGGAGCAGTACTTC
CDR3: CSARAFRGEQYF

V: TRBV5-1
J: TRBJ2-7
D: TRBD1
size: many
DNA: TGCGCCAGCAGCTCCTTGACAGGGGGCTACGAGCAGTACTTC
CDR3: CASSSLTGGYEQYF

V: TRBV20-1
J: TRBJ2-2
D: TRBD2
size: few
DNA: TGCAGTGCTAGAGATGCTCGGGAGGGGAACACCGGGGAGCTGTTTTTT
CDR3: CSARDAREGNTGELFF

V: TRBV29-1
J: TRBJ1-2
D: -
size: -
DNA: TGCAGCGTTCAAATTGGGGGACCCTATGGCTACACCTTC
CDR3: CSVQIGGPYGYTF

V: TRBV21-1
J: TRBJ2-3
D: -
size: -
DNA: TGTGCCAGCAGCAAACACAAAAATCCTAGCAACCGCACAGATACGCAGTATTTT
CDR3: CASSKHKNPSNRTDTQYF

V: TRBV20-1
J: TRBJ2-5
D: -
size: -
DNA: TGCAGTGCTAGGTTTTGGGGTCCCCCGGCAGAGACCCAGTACTTC
CDR3: CSARFWGPPAETQYF

V: TRBV10-3
J: TRBJ2-7
D: TRBD1
size: many
DNA: TGTGCCATCTCAGACAGGGTTGTGGACGAGCAGTACTTC
CDR3: CAISDRVVDEQYF

V: TRBV7-9
J: TRBJ2-2
D: TRBD2
size: -
DNA: TGTGCCAGCAGCTTCAGCGGGAGGACCGGGGAGCTGTTTTTT
CDR3: CASSFSGRTGELFF

V: TRBV3-1
J: TRBJ2-4
D: TRBD1
size: -
DNA: TGTGCCAGCAGCCAACAAATCACAGGGGGCTCACACATTCAGTACTTC
CDR3: CASSQQITGGSHIQYF

V: TRBV5-1
J: TRBJ2-3
D: TRBD1
size: few
DNA: TGCGCCAGCAGCGAGGGGACAGGGCTAATATCCACAGATACGCAGTATTTT
CDR3: CASSEGTGLISTDTQYF

V: TRBV12-3/TRBV12-4
J: TRBJ2-1
D: TRBD1
size: many
DNA: TGTGCCAGCAGTTTAGGCGGGACAGGGGTCGATGAGCAGTTCTTC
CDR3: CASSLGGTGVDEQFF

V: TRBV20-1
J: TRBJ2-3
D: -
size: few
DNA: TGCAGTGCCGTGGGTTATCAAAGCACAGATACGCAGTATTTT
CDR3: CSAVGYQSTDTQYF

V: TRBV12-3/TRBV12-4
J: TRBJ2-2
D: TRBD1
size: -
DNA: TGTGCCAGCAGAACGACAGGGGTCACCGGGGAGCTGTTTTTT
CDR3: CASRTTGVTGELFF

V: TRBV5-1
J: TRBJ1-2
D: -
size: -
DNA: TGCGCCAGCAGCTTGGAAGGCAGGGTAGGTGTTGGCTATGGCTACACCTTC
CDR3: CASSLEGRVGVGYGYTF

V: TRBV24-1
J: TRBJ2-3
D: -
size: few
DNA: TGTGCCACCAGTGGCGCAGCGAGCACAGATACGCAGTATTTT
CDR3: CATSGAASTDTQYF

V: TRBV28
J: TRBJ2-1
D: -
size: -
DNA: TGTGCCAGCAGTGAGAAATACAATGAGCAGTTCTTC
CDR3: CASSEKYNEQFF

V: TRBV29-1
J: TRBJ2-7
D: TRBD1
size: -
DNA: TGCAGCGTTGAGGGGACAGGACTATACGAGCAGTACTTC
CDR3: CSVEGTGLYEQYF

V: TRBV5-6
J: TRBJ2-3
D: TRBD1
size: -
DNA: TGTGCCAGCAGCCTGGGGACAGCGAAGGCAGATACGCAGTATTTT
CDR3: CASSLGTAKADTQYF

V: TRBV4-1
J: TRBJ2-3
D: TRBD2
size: -
DNA: TGCGCCAGCAGCCAAGCCGGGACTAGCGTCGATACGCAGTATTTT
CDR3: CASSQAGTSVDTQYF